Below, one T cell receptor beta chain is given with its context. This clonotype was detected ten times or more. Its antigen is currently not known. No base qualities exist here, and no much larger clone lies one base off it. The CDR3 measures 14 amino acids from cysteine to phenylalanine. The entry retains the CDR3 DNA only, 42 bases that are in frame from base 1. V was cut back by 6 bases and J by 3 bases, leaving a gap of 15 bases between them. The data were taken from a study of neurological immune-mediated disorders (dated by TCRdb to the late 2010s). About the investigation overall: Peripheral blood TCR-beta repertoires from HTLV-I-associated myelopathy (HAM/TSP) patients, multiple sclerosis patients and healthy controls were compared by UMI-based sequencing. The approximately 100 TCR-beta libraries included longitudinal samples, technical triplicates and paired sorted CD4+ and CD8+ T-cell subsets alongside PBMC samples. Technical triplicate libraries were sequenced to precisely calculate how much the frequency of each individual clone varied. The cohort included 60 to 75 subjects: approximately 14 with HAM/TSP, about 34 with multiple sclerosis, and roughly 20 healthy controls.

What the authors observed across the whole study: TCR clonal expansion was highest in HAM/TSP patients and lowest in MS patients, with MS patients falling below even healthy controls. No identical CDR3 amino acid sequences were found to be shared among expanded clones across subjects, suggesting that TCR-beta repertoires were private in all groups.

cDNA synthesis used template-switch 5'RACE with a primer carrying a 10-nucleotide random unique molecular identifier tagging each TCR transcript. Every sequencing run yielded over 160 million TCR-beta sequences covering 15-18 subjects. The RNeasy kit was used for extraction of total RNA. The KAPA Real-time Library Amplification kit was used to amplify TCR-beta VDJ regions with primers for the TCR constant region and the 5'RACE anchor. A first PCR added sample indexes and Illumina adaptors, and a second PCR then raised library yield. After Ampure bead purification, the TCR product of roughly 650 bp was size-selected on a 2% E-gel SizeSelection system. Library quality was checked on a Bioanalyzer, concentration was measured with Qubit, and libraries were quantified with the Kapa Library Quantification kit before pooling. Paired-end 2 x 150 bp sequencing of the libraries was performed on an Illumina HiSeq 2500. To increase sequence diversity, roughly 24-30% phiX was spiked into each library pool. From the authors' description of their analysis: The UMI-based MiGEC pipeline processed quality-filtered reads and removed over 80% of raw TCR sequences during error correction. VDJ genes were aligned to IMGT germline references, and clonotypes were defined by unique CDR3 amino acid sequence plus V-J genes. Clonal expansion, Shannon diversity and CDR3 relatedness (CalcPairwiseDistances, ClusterSamples) were evaluated with VDJtools, and phylogenetic trees were built with CLCbio workbench. Using coefficient-of-variation modelling across technical triplicates, the study counted a clone as expanded if it had at least 8 unique UMIs. Through fastp at Q25 and MiXCR, TCRdb rebuilt clones from the public reads, retaining in-frame beta chains. For every CDR3 protein sequence, its rows merge into one entry that carries the most common genes and DNA. TCRdb, rather than the study authors, made the V and J calls. The table for this sample lists 40,000 or so distinct CDR3 sequences; 11% of them were counted only once. In total, the top ten clones hold approximately 3.5% of the sample.

Interpreted using the paper, the time point label stands for: technical triplicate 1. For the unsorted PBMC libraries, 2 million PBMCs were stored in RNAlater at -80 degrees C until RNA extraction and were used to generate the libraries. Peripheral blood was subjected to Ficoll-Hypaque density gradient centrifugation to isolate PBMCs, which were then cryopreserved in liquid nitrogen. The sequenced sample was PBMCs. The chain was built from TRBV12-3 or TRBV12-4 and TRBJ2-7; TRBD1 could be the D gene, as 6 bases match. The TCR was taken from a man in his fifties or sixties with HTLV-1-associated myelopathy (HAM/TSP). The DNA is as follows: TGTGCCAGCAGCCACAGGGTTAAGCGCTACGAGCAGTACTTC. Its protein product is CASSHRVKRYEQYF.